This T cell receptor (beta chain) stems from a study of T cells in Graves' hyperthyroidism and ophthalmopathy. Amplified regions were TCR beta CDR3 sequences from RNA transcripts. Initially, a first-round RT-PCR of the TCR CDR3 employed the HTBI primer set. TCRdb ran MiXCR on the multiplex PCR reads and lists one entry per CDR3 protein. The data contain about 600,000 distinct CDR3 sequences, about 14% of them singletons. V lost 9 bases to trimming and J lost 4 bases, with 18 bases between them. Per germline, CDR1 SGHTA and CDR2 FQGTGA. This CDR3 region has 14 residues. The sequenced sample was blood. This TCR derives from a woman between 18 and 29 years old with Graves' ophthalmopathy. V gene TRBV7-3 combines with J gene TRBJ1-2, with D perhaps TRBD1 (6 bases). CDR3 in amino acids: CARRGHLPPYGYTF. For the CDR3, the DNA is TGTGCCAGGAGGGGACATCTACCTCCCTATGGCTACACCTTC.